One TCR beta chain is described in this entry. With 5 bases clipped from V and 0 bases from J, the junction kept 5 bases outside the gene matches. In germline, CDR1 is SGHNT, CDR2 YENEEA. This CDR3 comprises 15 residues. This sample is part of a study of cytomegalovirus exposure and HLA in healthy donors. Profiled with immunoSEQ multiplex PCR; TCRdb holds only in-frame clones, not every one. The sample includes approximately 160,000 clones, 85% of them seen just once. The sample taken for sequencing was PBMCs. The origin of this receptor is a man aged 25 to 45 in good health and CMV-seropositive. V usage is TRBV11-3 and J usage is TRBJ1-1; TRBD1 agrees at 8 bases. The CDR3 DNA is TGTGCCAGCAGCCGACAGGGGACTATGAACACTGAAGCTTTCTTT. Residues: CASSRQGTMNTEAFF.